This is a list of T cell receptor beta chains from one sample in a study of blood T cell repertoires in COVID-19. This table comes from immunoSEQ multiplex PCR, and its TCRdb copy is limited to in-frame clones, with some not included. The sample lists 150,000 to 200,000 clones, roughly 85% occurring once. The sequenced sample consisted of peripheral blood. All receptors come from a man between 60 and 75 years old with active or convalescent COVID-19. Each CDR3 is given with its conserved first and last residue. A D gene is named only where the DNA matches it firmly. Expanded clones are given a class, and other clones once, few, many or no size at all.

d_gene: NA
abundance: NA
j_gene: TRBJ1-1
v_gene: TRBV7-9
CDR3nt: TGTGCCAGCAGCTTAAGAGCGGGGCCGAACACTGAAGCTTTCTTT
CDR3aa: CASSLRAGPNTEAFF

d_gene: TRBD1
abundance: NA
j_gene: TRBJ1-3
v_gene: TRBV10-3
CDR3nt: TGTGCCATCAGCACCGGGACAGGTGGAAACACCATATATTTT
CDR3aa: CAISTGTGGNTIYF

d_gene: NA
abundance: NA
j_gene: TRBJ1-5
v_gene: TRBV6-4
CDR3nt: TGTGCCAGCAGAGATAAGGGGAAGGGCAATCAGCCCCAGCATTTT
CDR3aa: CASRDKGKGNQPQHF

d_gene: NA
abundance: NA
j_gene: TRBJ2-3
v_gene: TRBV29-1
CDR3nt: TGCAGCGTTGAAAAGGGGCGGTCTAGCACAGATACGCAGTATTTT
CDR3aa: CSVEKGRSSTDTQYF

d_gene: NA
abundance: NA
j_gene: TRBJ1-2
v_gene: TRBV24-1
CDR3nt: TGTGCCACCAGTGATCCCGGGACATCAGCATATGGCTACACCTTC
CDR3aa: CATSDPGTSAYGYTF

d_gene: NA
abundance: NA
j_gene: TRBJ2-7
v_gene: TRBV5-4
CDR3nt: TGTGCCAGCAGCTCCCGGGACATAGGTACCTACGAGCAGTACTTC
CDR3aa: CASSSRDIGTYEQYF

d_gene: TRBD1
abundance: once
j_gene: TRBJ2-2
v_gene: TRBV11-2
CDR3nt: TGTGCCAGCAGCTTAGTTAGGACAGGGAGGCCCGGGGAGCTGTTTTTT
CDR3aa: CASSLVRTGRPGELFF

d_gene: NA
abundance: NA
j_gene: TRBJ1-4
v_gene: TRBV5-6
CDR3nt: TGTGCCAGCAGCCCGGACAGAACGAATGAAAAACTGTTTTTT
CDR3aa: CASSPDRTNEKLFF

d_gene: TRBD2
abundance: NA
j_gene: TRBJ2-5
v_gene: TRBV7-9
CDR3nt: TGTGCCAGCAGCTTAGTAAGCGGGGGGGCCCAAGAGACCCAGTACTTC
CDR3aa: CASSLVSGGAQETQYF

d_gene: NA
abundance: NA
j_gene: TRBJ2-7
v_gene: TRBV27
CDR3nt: TGTGCCAGCAGTTTAACCCCCCACTCAAGCGAGCAGTACTTC
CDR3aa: CASSLTPHSSEQYF

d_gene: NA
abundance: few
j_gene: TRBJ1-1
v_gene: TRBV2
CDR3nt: TGTGCCAGCACGGAAGCCTGGGGGCAGAAGGGAACTGAAGCTTTCTTT
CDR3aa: CASTEAWGQKGTEAFF

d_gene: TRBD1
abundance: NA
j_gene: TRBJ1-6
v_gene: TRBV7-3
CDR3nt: TGTGCCAGCAGCATAGGGACAGATAATTCACCCCTCCACTTT
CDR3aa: CASSIGTDNSPLHF

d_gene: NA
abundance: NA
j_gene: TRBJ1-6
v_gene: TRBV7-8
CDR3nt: TGTGCCAGCAGCTTAGCATCGAGAAATTCACCCCTCCACTTT
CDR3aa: CASSLASRNSPLHF

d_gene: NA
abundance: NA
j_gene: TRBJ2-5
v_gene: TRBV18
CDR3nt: TGTGCCAGCTCACCGGTGACAGACCAAGAGACCCAGTACTTC
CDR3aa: CASSPVTDQETQYF

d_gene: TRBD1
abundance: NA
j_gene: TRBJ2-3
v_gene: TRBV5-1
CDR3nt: TGCGCCAGCAGCTCTACCGGGACAGGTTCGTCGCAGTATTTT
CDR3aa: CASSSTGTGSSQYF

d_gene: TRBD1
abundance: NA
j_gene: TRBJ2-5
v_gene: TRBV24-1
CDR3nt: TGTGCCACCAGTGGCCCCGGGACAGGGAGGGGAGAGACCCAGTACTTC
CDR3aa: CATSGPGTGRGETQYF

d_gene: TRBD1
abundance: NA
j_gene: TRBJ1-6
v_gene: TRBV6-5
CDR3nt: TGTGCCAGCAGTTACGCCGGGACAGCAAATTCACCCCTCCACTTT
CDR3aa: CASSYAGTANSPLHF

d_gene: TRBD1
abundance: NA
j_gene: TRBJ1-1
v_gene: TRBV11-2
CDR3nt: TGTGCCAGCAGCTTATCGCGGGACAGGGAATTCAACACTGAAGCTTTCTTT
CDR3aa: CASSLSRDREFNTEAFF

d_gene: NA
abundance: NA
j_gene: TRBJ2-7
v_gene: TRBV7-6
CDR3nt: TGTGCCAGCAGCTTAGAGGGTCAGGGTGACGAGCAGTACTTC
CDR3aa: CASSLEGQGDEQYF

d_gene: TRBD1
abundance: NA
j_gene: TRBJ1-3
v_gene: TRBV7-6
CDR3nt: TGTGCCAGCAGTTGGACAGGGGGAAGATCTGGAAACACCATATATTTT
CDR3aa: CASSWTGGRSGNTIYF

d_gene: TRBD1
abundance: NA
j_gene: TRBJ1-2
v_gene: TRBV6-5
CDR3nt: TGTGCCAGCACCAATCCGGGACAGTCTTACTATGGCTACACCTTC
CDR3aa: CASTNPGQSYYGYTF

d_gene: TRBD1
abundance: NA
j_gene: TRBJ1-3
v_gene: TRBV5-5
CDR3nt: TGTGCCAGCAGCTTATCTACAGGGGCTGGAAACACCATATATTTT
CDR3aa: CASSLSTGAGNTIYF

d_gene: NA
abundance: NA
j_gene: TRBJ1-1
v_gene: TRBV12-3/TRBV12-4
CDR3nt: TGTGCCAGCATCGTGGGAGGAAACACTGAAGCTTTCTTT
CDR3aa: CASIVGGNTEAFF

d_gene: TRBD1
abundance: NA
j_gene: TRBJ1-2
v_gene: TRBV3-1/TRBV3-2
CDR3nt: TGTGCCAGCAGCTTCGGGACAGGGGGATATGGCTACACCTTC
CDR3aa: CASSFGTGGYGYTF

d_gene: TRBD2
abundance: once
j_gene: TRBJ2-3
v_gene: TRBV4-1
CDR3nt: TGCGCCAGCAGCCGGCAGAGCGGGGGGAACACAGATACGCAGTATTTT
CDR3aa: CASSRQSGGNTDTQYF

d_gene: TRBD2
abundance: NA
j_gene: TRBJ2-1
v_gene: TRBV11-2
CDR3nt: TGTGCCAGCAGCCCCCCCCTGGGACTAGCCCGAGAGCAGTTCTTC
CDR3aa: CASSPPLGLAREQFF